This passage covers 32 T cell receptor beta chains from one sample sequenced in a study of vaccination effects on CD4 cells after COVID-19. Which antigens these TCRs recognize remains unknown. The data were produced by immunoSEQ multiplex PCR, yet TCRdb's version contains in-frame clones alone and is incomplete. The sample has 50,000 or so clones, approximately 65% seen once; the top ten hold roughly 5%. Upon completion of roughly ten days in culture, CD4+ T cells were isolated. The sample consisted of CD4+ T cells from PBMCs cultured without peptide, taken before COVID-19 vaccination. The receptor set was obtained from a human donor who received a COVID-19 vaccine.

The chain recombines TRBV30 with TRBJ2-3; TRBD2 matches 16 bases. The V segment lost 1 base and the J segment 0 bases; nucleotides outside the gene matches: 13. The CDR3 is made up of 21 amino acids. Germline V gene sequence: CDR1 GTSNPN, CDR2 SVGIG (reference sequence). CDR3 in DNA: TGTGCCTGGAGTGGGGGTCTATTGGGACTAGCGGGAGGGCCGAGCACAGATACGCAGTATTTT. This sequence encodes CAWSGGLLGLAGGPSTDTQYF.

The chain recombines TRBV11-2 with TRBJ2-2; TRBD1 might be the D (5 bases). V shed 0 bases and J shed 3 bases, with 11 bases lying between them. CDR1 SGHAT and CDR2 FQNNGV come from the germline V gene. The CDR3 sequence is 16 residues long. CDR3 loop: CASSLDQGPYTGELFF. In nucleotides, the CDR3 is TGTGCCAGCAGCTTAGATCAGGGCCCCTACACCGGGGAGCTGTTTTTT.

This chain uses TRBV2 with TRBJ2-3; either TRBD1 or TRBD2 may supply D (5 bases each). Trimming removed 4 bases at V and 2 bases at J, with 7 bases between. The germline CDR1 and CDR2 sequences are SNHLY and FYNNEI. The CDR3 extends over 13 amino acids. CDR3 in DNA: TGTGCCAGCAGTGGAGGGGTCACAGATACGCAGTATTTT. This encodes CASSGGVTDTQYF. The full variable domain, completed using reference TRBV2 and TRBJ2-3, is EPEVTQTPSHQVTQMGQEVILRCVPISNHLYFYWYRQILGQKVEFLVSFYNNEISEKSEIFDDQFSVERPDGSNFTLKIRSTKLEDSAMYFCASSGGVTDTQYFGPGTRLTVL.

The chain employs TRBV30 and TRBJ2-7; 12 bases match TRBD2. V gave up 2 bases and J gave up 7 bases; unmatched junction bases: 9. CDR3 length: 15 amino acids. Germline V gene lookup returns CDR1 GTSNPN and CDR2 SVGIG (reference sequence). CDR3 in amino acids: CAWSPRLAGVKEQYF. For the CDR3, the DNA is TGTGCCTGGAGTCCCAGACTAGCGGGAGTAAAAGAGCAGTACTTC. The full variable domain, completed using reference TRBV30 and TRBJ2-7, is SQTIHQWPATLVQPVGSPLSLECTVEGTSNPNLYWYRQAAGRGLQLLFYSVGIGQISSEVPQNLSASRPQDRQFILSSKKLLLSDSGFYLCAWSPRLAGVKEQYFGPGTRLTVT.

By its share, this clone is medium-sized (0.01 to 0.1%). The chain uses TRBV6-5 and TRBJ1-5, with 8 bases identical to TRBD1. Germline CDR1 is MNHEY and CDR2 is SVGAGI. V was clipped by 6 bases and J by 4 bases; unmatched bases: 8. CDR3 size: 15 residues. The CDR3 sequence: CASRWDRRSNQPQHF. The CDR3 bases are TGTGCCAGCAGATGGGACAGGCGGAGTAATCAGCCCCAGCATTTT.

V usage is TRBV6-6 and J usage is TRBJ2-5; 11 positions match TRBD2. Per germline, CDR1 MNHNY and CDR2 SVGAGI (reference sequence). Unmatched junction bases numbered 6, after V lost 3 bases and J lost 6 bases. The CDR3 loop spans 15 amino acids. This chain's CDR3 is CASSYLAGGIKTQYF. The CDR3 DNA is TGTGCCAGCAGTTATCTAGCGGGGGGAATAAAGACCCAGTACTTC.

This chain's CDR3 is CASSLVGGRAGRSSGELFF. The CDR3 region has the DNA TGTGCCAGCAGCTTGGTCGGGGGGCGAGCGGGAAGGTCCTCCGGGGAGCTGTTTTTT. The gene calls are TRBV5-4 and TRBJ2-2; D is perhaps TRBD2 (7 bases). This CDR3 has 19 amino acids. The V end lost 0 bases, the J end lost 6 bases, and 24 bases lay between the germline ends. Germline V gene sequence: CDR1 SGHNT, CDR2 YYREEE (reference sequence).

The chain carries TRBV5-1 and TRBJ1-1; D perhaps matches TRBD1 (6 bases). The CDR3 is 14 residues long. Germline V CDR1 and CDR2: SGHRS, YFSETQ. Trimming removed 4 bases at V and 0 bases at J, with 10 bases between. DNA of the CDR3: TGCGCCAGCAGCCCGAGGACAGTGAACACTGAAGCTTTCTTT. Its protein product is CASSPRTVNTEAFF.

The rearrangement uses TRBV7-2 and TRBJ1-1; D is unclear. The CDR3 extends over 14 amino acids. V was trimmed by 5 bases and J by 0 bases, leaving 10 bases between them. Germline values: CDR1 SGHTA, CDR2 FQGNSA. CDR3 sequence: CASSGEVMNTEAFF. The CDR3 DNA is TGTGCCAGCAGCGGAGAGGTAATGAACACTGAAGCTTTCTTT.

A single count supports this clone. The V call is TRBV5-1, the J call TRBJ1-2, with D perhaps matching TRBD1 (5 bases). Germline CDR1 reads SGHRS; CDR2 reads YFSETQ. V gave up 4 bases and J gave up 4 bases, with 17 bases separating them. This CDR3 contains 15 residues. CDR3 in amino acids: CASSERPGLGYGYTF. Written as DNA, the CDR3 is TGCGCCAGCAGCGAACGTCCAGGGCTAGGCTATGGCTACACCTTC.

This clone was seen a handful of times. CDR3 nucleotide sequence: TGTGCCAGCAGGTTGAAGACAGATACGCAGTATTTT. Its translation is CASRLKTDTQYF. The chain recombines TRBV6-5 with TRBJ2-3, with D uncertain. CDR1 and CDR2 from the germline V gene are MNHEY and SVGAGI. V was cut by 6 bases and J by 3 bases, with 7 bases left in between. This CDR3 has 12 residues.

The chain has TRBV20-1 and TRBJ2-3, with D possibly being TRBD1 (5 bases). Germline values: CDR1 DFQATT, CDR2 SNEGSKA (reference sequence). This CDR3 is 14 amino acids long. Trimming removed 3 bases at V and 8 bases at J, with 18 bases between. The CDR3 region has the DNA TGCAGTGCTAGTTATCCCCGCAGTCAGGGTACGCAGTATTTT. It encodes CSASYPRSQGTQYF.

The chain is built from TRBV18 and TRBJ1-5; 7 nucleotides agree with TRBD1. Germline trimming cut 4 bases from V and 3 bases from J; bases unmatched to any gene: 6. The CDR3 spans 15 residues. Looked up from germline, CDR1 is KGHSH and CDR2 is LQKENI. The chain's CDR3 is CASSLTGQNNQPQHF. The CDR3 DNA is TGTGCCAGCTCACTGACAGGGCAGAACAATCAGCCCCAGCATTTT.

This clone was recorded a few times. This chain links TRBV19 with TRBJ1-1; TRBD1 matches at 9 bases. The CDR3 has 16 residues. V lost 5 bases to trimming and J lost 5 bases; unmatched junction nucleotides: 12. CDR1 and CDR2 from the germline V gene are LNHDA and SQIVND (reference sequence). CDR3 DNA sequence: TGTGCCAGTAGTTCCCTGCTGACGGGACAGGGAACTGAAGCTTTCTTT. Protein sequence: CASSSLLTGQGTEAFF.

The CDR3 DNA sequence: TGTGCCAGCTCACCAAAGGCCGAGGTCCCTGAAGCTTTCTTT. This sequence encodes CASSPKAEVPEAFF. This chain connects TRBV18 to TRBJ1-1; D remains ambiguous. With 2 bases removed from V and 6 bases from J, the gap between germline ends came to 13 bases. The CDR3 covers 14 residues. Germline V gene sequence: CDR1 KGHSH, CDR2 LQKENI.

By proportion, this clone is medium-sized. This chain joins TRBV13 and TRBJ2-7, with 13 bases identical to TRBD2. With 2 bases clipped from V and 3 bases from J, the junction kept 10 bases outside the gene matches. Germline values: CDR1 PRHDT, CDR2 FYEKMQ (reference sequence). The CDR3 is 18 residues long. For the CDR3, the DNA is TGTGCCAGCAGCTTACCCCCAGGAGGACTAGCGGGGGACTACGAGCAGTACTTC. The encoded protein is CASSLPPGGLAGDYEQYF.

The J gene is TRBJ2-7, the V gene TRBV29-1; D gene unclear. V dropped 8 bases and J dropped 3 bases, with 20 bases sitting between them. Germline CDR1 SQVTM, CDR2 ANQGSEA. This CDR3 has 14 amino acids. The DNA of the CDR3 is TGCAGCACTCCCGGGCGGTGGCCCGACTACGAGCAGTACTTC. It is translated as CSTPGRWPDYEQYF.

This clone was observed a few times. This chain connects TRBV30 to TRBJ2-7; D is perhaps TRBD1 (5 bases). Looked up from germline, CDR1 is GTSNPN and CDR2 is SVGIG (reference sequence). V was cut by 0 bases and J by 0 bases, with 9 bases left in between. The CDR3 is made up of 14 amino acids. For the CDR3, the DNA is TGTGCCTGGAGTGTACTACAGGACTCCTACGAGCAGTACTTC. Amino acid sequence: CAWSVLQDSYEQYF.

The chain links TRBV19 to TRBJ2-1; 7 bases are a match to TRBD1. CDR3 size: 14 residues. The trim removed 6 bases at V and 4 bases at J, leaving 6 bases unmatched. The germline gives CDR1 LNHDA, CDR2 SQIVND (reference sequence). The CDR3 DNA reads as TGTGCCAGTAGCCCCGGGGACAGATACAATGAGCAGTTCTTC. Translation: CASSPGDRYNEQFF.

The V and J genes are TRBV6-5 and TRBJ2-5, with a possible D match to TRBD2 (7 bases). This CDR3 is 12 amino acids long. V was cut by 2 bases and J by 7 bases, with 8 bases left in between. CDR1 and CDR2 from the germline V gene are MNHEY and SVGAGI. As DNA, the CDR3 is TGTGCCAGCAGTTACAGGGGGGGGACCCAGTACTTC. Protein: CASSYRGGTQYF.

This chain links TRBV30 with TRBJ2-4; 7 nucleotides align to TRBD1. Germline values: CDR1 GTSNPN, CDR2 SVGIG (reference sequence). The trim removed 2 bases at V and 0 bases at J, leaving 7 bases unmatched. This CDR3 region has 16 residues. CDR3 sequence: CAWSPRTGLAKNIQYF. CDR3 nucleotide sequence: TGTGCCTGGAGTCCCCGGACAGGCCTAGCCAAAAACATTCAGTACTTC.

The chain has TRBV28 and TRBJ2-7; a weak D match, TRBD2 (5 bases). This CDR3 spans 18 amino acids. Germline CDR1 reads MDHEN; CDR2 reads SYDVKM. V was clipped by 3 bases and J by 0 bases, with 21 bases between them. The DNA of the CDR3 is TGTGCCAGCAGTTTGTATTTGCTTATACAGCGGAACTCCTACGAGCAGTACTTC. Protein sequence: CASSLYLLIQRNSYEQYF.

Comments on this clone: The junction shows a germline mismatch at one end, possibly a read error. The rearrangement links TRBV2 to TRBJ2-5, with D unclear. Germline V gives CDR1 SNHLY, CDR2 FYNNEI. This CDR3 comprises 13 residues. The CDR3 nucleotides are TGTGCCAGCCGTGAGTGGGAACAAGAGACCCAGTACTTC. It encodes CASREWEQETQYF. The full variable domain, completed using reference TRBV2 and TRBJ2-5, is EPEVTQTPSHQVTQMGQEVILRCVPISNHLYFYWYRQILGQKVEFLVSFYNNEISEKSEIFDDQFSVERPDGSNFTLKIRSTKLEDSAMYFCASREWEQETQYFGPGTRLLVL.

This chain links TRBV27 with TRBJ1-3; D is perhaps TRBD1 (5 bases). Germline V gene sequence: CDR1 MNHEY, CDR2 SMNVEV (reference sequence). The V gene lost 2 bases and the J gene lost 0 bases, with 11 bases spanning the gap. The CDR3 consists of 16 residues. The DNA for the CDR3 is TGTGCCAGCAGTTTAAAGGGGCCTCACTCTGGAAACACCATATATTTT. Translated, it gives CASSLKGPHSGNTIYF.

This clone was detected only a few times. The V call is TRBV10-3, the J call TRBJ1-5; the match to TRBD1 covers 9 bases. Germline assignment: CDR1 ENHRY and CDR2 SYGVKD. The CDR3 loop spans 14 amino acids. The trim removed 10 bases at V and 0 bases at J, leaving 4 bases unmatched. The CDR3 nucleotides read TGTGCCACTGACAGGGGGGATAGCAATCAGCCCCAGCATTTT. Residues: CATDRGDSNQPQHF.

The V and J genes are TRBV30 and TRBJ1-1; D is undetermined. Looked up from germline, CDR1 is GTSNPN and CDR2 is SVGIG (reference sequence). CDR3 length: 13 amino acids. Trimming cost V 2 bases and J 3 bases, with 10 bases left between them. The CDR3 DNA sequence: TGTGCCTGGAGTCAGGATAGGGACACTGAAGCTTTCTTT. Translating it yields CAWSQDRDTEAFF.

Relative to its sample, this clone is medium-sized. The rearrangement uses TRBV7-2 and TRBJ2-1; no reliable D call. Germline values: CDR1 SGHTA, CDR2 FQGNSA. CDR3 size: 15 residues. V was pared by 2 bases and J by 3 bases, with 11 bases between. The chain's CDR3 is CASSLFAVGYNEQFF. CDR3 nucleotide sequence: TGTGCCAGCAGCTTATTTGCCGTGGGCTACAATGAGCAGTTCTTC.

The genes are TRBV5-1 and TRBJ1-2, with TRBD1 matching 7 bases. The V gene's germline CDR1 is SGHRS and CDR2 YFSETQ. V lost 2 bases and J lost 3; bases outside the gene matches: 4. This CDR3 has 14 residues. The CDR3 region has the DNA TGCGCCAGCAGCTTCCGGGACAGCGACTATGGCTACACCTTC. Amino acid sequence: CASSFRDSDYGYTF.

The chain employs TRBV20-1 and TRBJ1-1; no firm D call. Trimming stripped 3 bases from V and 9 bases from J, with 8 bases between. This CDR3 has 10 residues. The germline V gene has CDR1 DFQATT and CDR2 SNEGSKA (reference sequence). For the CDR3, the DNA is TGCAGTGCTAGTCGCGGAAAAGCTTTCTTT. Translation gives CSASRGKAFF.

This rearrangement joins TRBV4-1 to TRBJ2-1, with 11 positions matching TRBD2. Germline loops: CDR1 MGHRA, CDR2 YSYEKL. Germline trimming cut 3 bases from V and 6 bases from J; bases unmatched to any gene: 7. CDR3 length: 16 amino acids. CDR3 DNA: TGCGCCAGCAGCCAGGTACTAGCGGGAGTTGTCAATGAGCAGTTCTTC. This encodes CASSQVLAGVVNEQFF.

The chain carries TRBV30 and TRBJ2-5; tentatively, D is TRBD2 (5 bases). This CDR3 is built from 16 residues. In germline, CDR1 is GTSNPN, CDR2 SVGIG (reference sequence). Trimming took 0 bases from V and 0 from J, leaving 14 bases between them. The CDR3 DNA reads TGTGCCTGGAGTGTAAAGGCGAGGCGGGACCAAGAGACCCAGTACTTC. Its protein is CAWSVKARRDQETQYF.

Comment on this clone: Its ends do not fully match the called genes, so a read error is possible. The chain carries TRBV20-1 and TRBJ1-2; 7 bases align to TRBD1. CDR1 and CDR2 (germline): DFQATT, SNEGSKA (reference sequence). This CDR3 spans 16 amino acids. The CDR3 here is CSASPGTEISNYGYTF. The CDR3 DNA is TGCAGTGCTAGTCCCGGGACAGAGATATCTAATTATGGCTACACCTTC.